A selection of T cell receptor beta chains follows, all from one sample in a study of shared clonotypes between healthy human individuals. Assay: immunoSEQ multiplex PCR; the TCRdb copy retains only in-frame clones and omits some. The sample yields roughly 1,100,000 clones, around 74% seen once. Sequenced: memory CD4+ T cells sorted from blood. The source is a man younger than 35 in good health. Both conserved end residues are part of each CDR3. A D gene is named only where the DNA matches it firmly. The size field is filled for only some rows; it gives once, few, many or a size class.

j_call: TRBJ2-7
d_call: -
clone_size: -
v_call: TRBV5-1
cdr3_aa: CASSLDTGGFYEQYF
cdr3_nt: TGCGCCAGCAGCTTGGACACCGGGGGCTTCTACGAGCAGTACTTC

j_call: TRBJ2-1
d_call: -
clone_size: -
v_call: TRBV7-2
cdr3_aa: CASSLEGGDEQFF
cdr3_nt: TGTGCCAGCAGCTTAGAAGGGGGTGATGAGCAGTTCTTC

j_call: TRBJ1-5
d_call: -
clone_size: few
v_call: TRBV30
cdr3_aa: CADQPPRLRDGGASNQPQHF
cdr3_nt: TGTGCCGATCAACCCCCTAGGCTTAGGGACGGAGGGGCGAGCAATCAGCCCCAGCATTTT

j_call: TRBJ2-5
d_call: -
clone_size: -
v_call: TRBV10-3
cdr3_aa: CAISDRREAETQYF
cdr3_nt: TGTGCCATCAGTGATAGGAGGGAGGCAGAGACCCAGTACTTC

j_call: TRBJ2-7
d_call: TRBD1
clone_size: many
v_call: TRBV2
cdr3_aa: CASGRDRSISYEQYF
cdr3_nt: TGTGCCAGCGGAAGGGACAGGTCCATCTCCTACGAGCAGTACTTC

j_call: TRBJ2-2
d_call: TRBD1
clone_size: -
v_call: TRBV19
cdr3_aa: CASSPTGVSGELFF
cdr3_nt: TGTGCCAGTAGCCCGACAGGGGTGAGCGGGGAGCTGTTTTTT

j_call: TRBJ2-1
d_call: TRBD2
clone_size: -
v_call: TRBV7-8
cdr3_aa: CASSPGLAGGPRYNEQFF
cdr3_nt: TGTGCCAGCAGCCCTGGACTAGCGGGAGGGCCGAGGTACAATGAGCAGTTCTTC

j_call: TRBJ2-7
d_call: -
clone_size: -
v_call: TRBV5-4
cdr3_aa: CASSSGTVTYEQYF
cdr3_nt: TGTGCCAGCAGCTCCGGGACTGTAACCTACGAGCAGTACTTC

j_call: TRBJ2-1
d_call: -
clone_size: few
v_call: TRBV29-1
cdr3_aa: CSVRTSSNEQFF
cdr3_nt: TGCAGCGTAAGAACTAGCTCCAATGAGCAGTTCTTC

j_call: TRBJ2-2
d_call: TRBD2
clone_size: -
v_call: TRBV19
cdr3_aa: CASSFRGTSAGELFF
cdr3_nt: TGTGCCAGTAGTTTTCGCGGGACTAGTGCCGGGGAGCTGTTTTTT

j_call: TRBJ1-2
d_call: TRBD1
clone_size: -
v_call: TRBV30
cdr3_aa: CAWSVGAGGYGYTF
cdr3_nt: TGTGCCTGGAGTGTAGGGGCAGGGGGCTATGGCTACACCTTC

j_call: TRBJ1-1
d_call: -
clone_size: -
v_call: TRBV2
cdr3_aa: CASNRGAGAEAFF
cdr3_nt: TGTGCCAGCAACCGGGGGGCTGGGGCTGAAGCTTTCTTT

j_call: TRBJ2-6
d_call: -
clone_size: -
v_call: TRBV7-2
cdr3_aa: CASSLQHSGANVLTF
cdr3_nt: TGTGCCAGCAGTTTACAGCACTCTGGGGCCAACGTCCTGACTTTC

j_call: TRBJ2-7
d_call: -
clone_size: -
v_call: TRBV10-2
cdr3_aa: CASSEPPLYEQYF
cdr3_nt: TGCGCCAGCAGTGAGCCACCCCTTTACGAGCAGTACTTC

j_call: TRBJ2-3
d_call: TRBD2
clone_size: once
v_call: TRBV7-2
cdr3_aa: CASSSPGTRDTQYF
cdr3_nt: TGTGCCAGCAGCTCCCCAGGGACTAGAGATACGCAGTATTTT

j_call: TRBJ2-5
d_call: -
clone_size: few
v_call: TRBV10-1
cdr3_aa: CASSVGGGETQYF
cdr3_nt: TGCGCCAGCAGTGTTGGTGGGGGAGAGACCCAGTACTTC

j_call: TRBJ2-7
d_call: -
clone_size: -
v_call: TRBV6-6
cdr3_aa: CASSYGSGDYEQYF
cdr3_nt: TGTGCCAGCAGTTACGGGTCGGGGGACTACGAGCAGTACTTC

j_call: TRBJ1-1
d_call: TRBD1
clone_size: -
v_call: TRBV9
cdr3_aa: CASSVGQGADTEAFF
cdr3_nt: TGTGCCAGCAGCGTAGGACAGGGGGCCGACACTGAAGCTTTCTTT

j_call: TRBJ2-3
d_call: -
clone_size: -
v_call: TRBV5-1
cdr3_aa: CASSSGAVPSTDTQYF
cdr3_nt: TGCGCCAGCAGCTCGGGGGCGGTTCCTAGCACAGATACGCAGTATTTT

j_call: TRBJ2-1
d_call: -
clone_size: -
v_call: TRBV9
cdr3_aa: CASSVDSIYEQFF
cdr3_nt: TGTGCCAGCAGCGTAGATAGTATCTATGAGCAGTTCTTC

j_call: TRBJ1-6
d_call: -
clone_size: -
v_call: TRBV5-1
cdr3_aa: CASSKDPTYNSPLHF
cdr3_nt: TGCGCCAGCAGCAAGGACCCAACTTATAATTCACCCCTCCACTTT

j_call: TRBJ2-1
d_call: TRBD2
clone_size: -
v_call: TRBV7-9
cdr3_aa: CASSSTSGSPYNEQFF
cdr3_nt: TGTGCCAGCAGTTCGACTAGCGGGTCCCCCTACAATGAGCAGTTCTTC

j_call: TRBJ1-3
d_call: TRBD1
clone_size: few
v_call: TRBV7-2
cdr3_aa: CASSFWTGGSGNTIYF
cdr3_nt: TGTGCCAGCAGCTTTTGGACAGGCGGCTCTGGAAACACCATATATTTT

j_call: TRBJ1-6
d_call: -
clone_size: -
v_call: TRBV6-1
cdr3_aa: CASSEGTGNNSPLHF
cdr3_nt: TGTGCCAGCAGTGAAGGCACAGGGAATAATTCACCCCTCCACTTT

j_call: TRBJ2-5
d_call: -
clone_size: -
v_call: TRBV18
cdr3_aa: CASSLIQGPETQYF
cdr3_nt: TGTGCCAGCTCACTCATACAGGGTCCAGAGACCCAGTACTTC

j_call: TRBJ2-2
d_call: TRBD2
clone_size: once
v_call: TRBV6-1
cdr3_aa: CASSESGRAVGELFF
cdr3_nt: TGTGCCAGCAGTGAATCCGGGAGGGCCGTCGGGGAGCTGTTTTTT

j_call: TRBJ1-2
d_call: -
clone_size: -
v_call: TRBV2
cdr3_aa: CASSGTAGGYGYTF
cdr3_nt: TGTGCCAGTTCCGGGACCGCGGGAGGGTATGGCTACACCTTC

j_call: TRBJ2-1
d_call: -
clone_size: many
v_call: TRBV7-2
cdr3_aa: CASSLAPGSYNEQFF
cdr3_nt: TGTGCCAGCAGCTTAGCCCCAGGGTCCTACAATGAGCAGTTCTTC

j_call: TRBJ2-7
d_call: -
clone_size: -
v_call: TRBV5-1
cdr3_aa: CASSLEGFQQYF
cdr3_nt: TGCGCCAGCAGCTTGGAAGGCTTTCAGCAGTACTTC

j_call: TRBJ1-6
d_call: TRBD1
clone_size: -
v_call: TRBV30
cdr3_aa: CAWTPGTGGSPLHF
cdr3_nt: TGTGCCTGGACCCCAGGGACAGGAGGATCACCCCTCCACTTT

j_call: TRBJ2-1
d_call: TRBD2
clone_size: -
v_call: TRBV10-2
cdr3_aa: CASRRGLDNEQFF
cdr3_nt: TGCGCCAGCAGGAGAGGACTAGACAATGAGCAGTTCTTC

j_call: TRBJ2-3
d_call: -
clone_size: few
v_call: TRBV28
cdr3_aa: CASSLSWNTQYF
cdr3_nt: TGTGCCAGCAGTTTATCCTGGAATACGCAGTATTTT

j_call: TRBJ1-5
d_call: -
clone_size: -
v_call: TRBV4-3
cdr3_aa: CASSPHPTNQPQHF
cdr3_nt: TGCGCCAGCAGCCCGCACCCCACCAATCAGCCCCAGCATTTT

j_call: TRBJ1-1
d_call: -
clone_size: -
v_call: TRBV5-1
cdr3_aa: CASSLWGRVGDTEAFF
cdr3_nt: TGCGCCAGCAGCTTATGGGGGCGCGTTGGGGACACTGAAGCTTTCTTT

j_call: TRBJ2-5
d_call: -
clone_size: -
v_call: TRBV28
cdr3_aa: CASGVIQQETQYF
cdr3_nt: TGTGCCAGCGGGGTTATTCAGCAAGAGACCCAGTACTTC

j_call: TRBJ1-1
d_call: -
clone_size: -
v_call: TRBV29-1
cdr3_aa: CSVEDGGRNTEAFF
cdr3_nt: TGCAGCGTTGAAGATGGGGGCAGAAACACTGAAGCTTTCTTT

j_call: TRBJ2-7
d_call: TRBD1
clone_size: -
v_call: TRBV29-1
cdr3_aa: CSVARDRGGYEQYF
cdr3_nt: TGCAGCGTTGCCCGGGACAGGGGAGGCTACGAGCAGTACTTC

j_call: TRBJ2-3
d_call: TRBD2
clone_size: -
v_call: TRBV7-9
cdr3_aa: CATSNSGGYTDTQYF
cdr3_nt: TGTGCCACGTCCAACAGCGGGGGCTACACAGATACGCAGTATTTT

j_call: TRBJ1-1
d_call: -
clone_size: -
v_call: TRBV6-5
cdr3_aa: CASSYPYTEAFF
cdr3_nt: TGTGCCAGCAGTTACCCCTACACTGAAGCTTTCTTT

j_call: TRBJ2-2
d_call: TRBD1
clone_size: -
v_call: TRBV7-2
cdr3_aa: CASSSRGWNTGELFF
cdr3_nt: TGTGCCAGCAGCTCCAGGGGGTGGAACACCGGGGAGCTGTTTTTT

j_call: TRBJ2-7
d_call: TRBD2
clone_size: -
v_call: TRBV7-9
cdr3_aa: CASSSSGEQYF
cdr3_nt: TGTGCCAGCAGTTCTAGCGGCGAGCAGTACTTC

j_call: TRBJ2-1
d_call: -
clone_size: -
v_call: TRBV10-3
cdr3_aa: CAIYRGNEQFF
cdr3_nt: TGTGCCATCTACCGGGGGAATGAGCAGTTCTTC

j_call: TRBJ2-5
d_call: TRBD2
clone_size: -
v_call: TRBV2
cdr3_aa: CASSFTSGAETQYF
cdr3_nt: TGTGCCAGCAGTTTCACTAGCGGGGCGGAGACCCAGTACTTC

j_call: TRBJ1-2
d_call: -
clone_size: -
v_call: TRBV18
cdr3_aa: CASSIQGYGYTF
cdr3_nt: TGTGCCAGCTCAATACAGGGTTATGGCTACACCTTC

j_call: TRBJ2-5
d_call: -
clone_size: -
v_call: TRBV19
cdr3_aa: CASSILGGEETQYF
cdr3_nt: TGTGCCAGTAGTATACTGGGGGGCGAAGAGACCCAGTACTTC

j_call: TRBJ1-1
d_call: -
clone_size: -
v_call: TRBV28
cdr3_aa: CASSPQRTEAFF
cdr3_nt: TGTGCCAGCAGTCCCCAGCGGACTGAAGCTTTCTTT

j_call: TRBJ1-5
d_call: -
clone_size: -
v_call: TRBV2
cdr3_aa: CASSASGWGQPQHF
cdr3_nt: TGTGCCAGCAGTGCCTCGGGGTGGGGGCAGCCCCAGCATTTT

j_call: TRBJ1-1
d_call: TRBD1
clone_size: -
v_call: TRBV18
cdr3_aa: CASSPPGQGSTEAFF
cdr3_nt: TGTGCCAGCTCACCACCTGGACAGGGTAGCACTGAAGCTTTCTTT

j_call: TRBJ2-2
d_call: TRBD2
clone_size: -
v_call: TRBV19
cdr3_aa: CASSSGTSGITGELFF
cdr3_nt: TGTGCCAGTAGTTCCGGGACTAGCGGGATAACCGGGGAGCTGTTTTTT

j_call: TRBJ1-1
d_call: TRBD1
clone_size: -
v_call: TRBV15
cdr3_aa: CATSRQTGPVWTEAFF
cdr3_nt: TGTGCCACCAGCAGACAGACAGGGCCTGTCTGGACTGAAGCTTTCTTT

j_call: TRBJ1-5
d_call: -
clone_size: -
v_call: TRBV2
cdr3_aa: CASNRDGQPQHF
cdr3_nt: TGTGCCAGCAATAGGGATGGTCAGCCCCAGCATTTT

j_call: TRBJ2-5
d_call: TRBD1
clone_size: -
v_call: TRBV5-1
cdr3_aa: CASSRGQDQETQYF
cdr3_nt: TGCGCCAGCAGCAGGGGACAGGACCAAGAGACCCAGTACTTC